A single T cell receptor (beta chain) is shown here with its context. A single count supports this clone. Its binding antigen is unknown. The sample holds no much larger clone one base away, and base qualities are not on file. The library was obtained by the immunoSEQ multiplex PCR assay. For the multiplex PCR, a mixture combining 60 forward primers for TCR Vbeta segments and 13 reverse primers for TCR Jbeta segments was used. Amplification of the CDR3 region of rearranged TCR beta genes was performed with a multiplex PCR assay on genomic DNA. The amplified TCR beta libraries were sequenced on the Illumina HiSeq System as 87-base-pair reads. In the paper's pipeline: A later analysis tallied 70 million to 100 million unique TCR beta chains across the 666 repertoires, and around 12 million of those chains were shared by two or more donors. A nearest-neighbor algorithm error-corrected the raw reads and collapsed the reads into unique sequences, merging closely related sequences to remove PCR and sequencing errors. Alignment of CDR3 sequences to IMGT reference sequences was used to assign V, D and J gene segments. For a sequence to be retained, a match of at least six nucleotides was required to both a V gene segment and a J gene segment. Rearrangements were classified as productive when the CDR3 lacked stop codons and remained in frame with V and J, and all other rearrangements were classified as non-productive. Following IMGT convention, CDR3 was defined as the stretch from the second conserved V-encoded cysteine to the conserved J-encoded phenylalanine. The earlier analysis of about 570 of the donors excluded any sequence lacking an unambiguous match to a single V gene segment. In an earlier analysis of 587 of the donors, V segments were called functional above 56.7% productive rearrangements and were called segregating when the between-donor standard deviation exceeded 5%. A statistical classification framework was developed to diagnose cytomegalovirus status using the catalog of TCR beta chain sequences. In a later analysis, TCR nucleotide sequences were compared against IMGT/GENE-DB human TR gene sequences so that V and J genes could be assigned. In a later analysis, CDR3 sequences and most-parsimonious VDJ recombination scenarios were assigned using the TCRdist pipeline. A later analysis defined each TCR beta chain by its CDR3 amino acid sequence plus V-gene family, and excluded reads lacking a unique V-gene family. A later analysis removed several hundred highly shared, low-generation-probability nucleotide sequences to deal with suspected cross-contamination and a sequencing artifact. In a later analysis, a clonal expansion index was calculated for each public chain from normalized within-repertoire ranks of inferred template counts. In a later analysis, generation probabilities were computed using a VDJ recombination model fitted to out-of-frame rearrangements, and the results were checked against IGoR. In a later analysis, TCR-TCR, TCR-HLA and TCR-CMV co-occurrence was scored with hypergeometric tests, and a repertoire-size bias correction was applied to TCR pairs. In a later analysis, false discovery rates were estimated by permuting HLA or CMV assignments 20 times. In a later analysis, co-occurring TCRs were grouped using DBSCAN, with TCRdist sequence similarity added in when clustering inside HLA-allele-positive subsets. Repertoires with fewer than 30,000 or more than 120,000 public chains were left out of co-occurrence clustering, as were a handful of repertoires with anomalous nucleotide sharing. TCRdb took this table from immuneACCESS and kept in-frame rearrangements with V and J called. Such tables lack part of the clones; where checked against another copy, unresolved V genes explain under half of the gap, and the rest is unexplained. V and J calls and clone size are copied from that table; D and trimming were computed from the DNA. Across this sample there are 150,000 to 200,000 clones, with roughly three quarters seen only once. 1.6% of the sample is taken by the ten largest.

The cohort consisted of 600 to 700 healthy bone marrow donors. Cohort members were all nominally healthy when sampled, although unrecorded immune exposures were likely present. The donor tested CMV seronegative and was one of the 352 seronegative cohort members. A peripheral blood sample was collected from each donor, and TCR beta sequencing was performed on peripheral blood mononuclear cells. Genomic DNA was extracted from the blood cell samples with the Qiagen DNeasy Blood Extraction Kit. This entry belongs to a study of cytomegalovirus exposure and HLA in healthy donors (dated by TCRdb to 2016 to 2017). Looking at the study overall: In an earlier analysis of around 540 of the donors, 250 to 350 Gb of sequence data and 100 million or so unique TCR beta sequences from approximately 180 million T cells were reported. To study patterns of TCR occurrence, a later analysis re-analyzed previously published TCR beta repertoires from 550 to 800 donors and added high-resolution HLA genotyping. A few DR-DQ haplotypes were treated as single units for association and clustering because of strong linkage in the cohort. HLA typing included class I and class II loci at four-digit resolution. The T cell repertoires of several hundred subjects were profiled by immunosequencing and related to cytomegalovirus serostatus. High-throughput TCR immunosequencing, statistical association of individual TCRs with disease status, and machine learning were combined to predict cytomegalovirus infection status. An early release that covered fewer than 800 HLA-typed donors contained about 300 gigabases of sequencing data and about 93 million unique TCR sequences. All discovery cohort repertoires had been generated using a single sequencing platform. The number of donors typed differed by locus, with 629-630 for A, B, C, DRB1 and DQB1, roughly 520 for DQA1, about 610 for DPA1, and 450 to 480 for DPB1. Across some 400 genotyped donors of the cohort, an average of about 200,000 unique TCR beta nucleotide sequences per donor were sequenced, and approximately 17% of those sequences were non-productive. An earlier analysis of fewer than 750 of the donors used high-throughput TCR beta sequencing to judge whether each TCR beta V gene segment behaved as functional or pseudogenic. Of the approximately 400 genotyped donors, 80% to 90% were placed in the genetic ancestry cluster associated with self-reported Caucasian donors. A separate validation cohort of roughly 120 different subjects was used in addition to the roughly 720-subject first cohort. Rather than using new phenotypic data, the later analysis identified candidate immune exposures from TCR beta sequences and from how often those sequences occurred across donors. The study aimed to test whether signatures of past pathogen exposure could be identified by cataloging public T cell receptors. Donor age, sex, ethnicity and CMV serostatus were compiled alongside the repertoire data. In a later genetic analysis, genome-wide SNP genotypes for 398 of the 666 donors were used, and that subset was treated as a discovery cohort.

Reading from cysteine to phenylalanine, the CDR3 counts 12 amino acids. The entry retains the CDR3 DNA only, 36 bases that are in frame from base 1. The CDR1 and CDR2 encoded by the germline V gene are SGHVS and FNYEAQ. V is trimmed back by 5 bases and J by 8 bases, and the junction contains 1 base that no gene match accounts for. Results and caveats for the whole study, not just this receptor: Linkage disequilibrium might explain the correlated functional status among segregating V segments, but an unknown experimental factor could not be excluded. The sequencing pipeline was judged likely to have produced a cluster of highly shared sequence variants as a technical artifact. Compared with equally common non-associated chains, HLA-associated TCR beta chains in a later analysis were more clonally expanded and had lower generation probabilities. Broadly in line with IMGT annotations, most TCR beta V segments showed up in productive rearrangements about 90% or about 30% of the time in an earlier analysis of several hundred of the donors. Because the 87-base-pair reads could not distinguish some IMGT-functional V segments, including TRBV6-2 and TRBV6-3, those segments were excluded. Roughly uniform sequencing depth across donors was assumed in presence/absence analyses, although this assumption may not hold. A later analysis found that TCR association rates varied across HLA loci, with DRB1 alleles showing the most associated TCRs and HLA-C alleles the fewest. According to a later analysis, parvovirus B19, influenza, CMV and Epstein-Barr virus appeared linked to several top co-occurrence clusters. A few of the identified cytomegalovirus-associated TCR beta chains were confirmed in vitro to be specific for cytomegalovirus antigens. Because HLA typing was missing for some donors at each locus, association tests included only the typed subset. In both the original and validation cohorts, the classifier was reported to diagnose cytomegalovirus status with high specificity and sensitivity. Because counts were too low, 15 or so rarely observed V segments, including chromosome 9 orphons, were excluded from the earlier analysis of fewer than 650 of the donors. Assigning TCR associations to individual alleles was difficult when HLA alleles, especially DR and DQ, strongly co-occurred. The cohort was sequenced for TCR beta chains only, and without alpha or paired-chain data the features that could be detected were limited. Immune exposure information for the cohort was limited to CMV serostatus. A further reported finding was that TCR beta sequences accurately predicted the HLA-A and HLA-B alleles for most subjects in the first cohort. An association between a missense DCLRE1C variant and V-gene and J-gene trimming of TCR beta chains was found in a later genetic analysis and replicated in an independent cohort. At a false discovery rate of 0.05, a later analysis linked some 18,000 TCR beta sequences to specific HLA alleles. Most CMV-associated TCR beta chains appeared to be HLA-restricted in a later analysis, and the HLA associations seemed to be driven largely by CMV exposure. The authors suggested that the approach could potentially be extended to other disease states and immunological phenotypes. While some public TCRs were present in many individuals, most TCR sequences turned up only very rarely across donors. A total of 164 TCR beta chains were listed by the study as associated with cytomegalovirus. In a later genetic analysis, fewer N-insertions in productive TCRs were reported among donors in an Asian-associated ancestry cluster than the approximately 670-donor mean.

The rearrangement combines TRBV7-6 with TRBJ1-1; TRBD1 fits 11 bases in the junction. The sequencing input was PBMCs. The receptor was derived from a woman aged 45-59 years in good health and CMV-seronegative. The DNA is as follows: TGTGCCAGCAGCCGGACAGGGGGCGAAGCTTTCTTT. This encodes CASSRTGGEAFF.